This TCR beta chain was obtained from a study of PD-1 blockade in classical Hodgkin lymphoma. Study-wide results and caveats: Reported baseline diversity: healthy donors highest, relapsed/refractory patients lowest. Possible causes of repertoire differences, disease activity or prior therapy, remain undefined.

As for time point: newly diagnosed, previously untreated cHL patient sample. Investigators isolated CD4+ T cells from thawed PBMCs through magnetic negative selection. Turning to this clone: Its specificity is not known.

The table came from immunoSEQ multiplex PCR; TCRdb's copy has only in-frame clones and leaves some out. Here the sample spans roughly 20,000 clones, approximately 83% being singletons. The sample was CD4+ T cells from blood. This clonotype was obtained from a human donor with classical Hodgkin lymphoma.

The CDR3 sequence is CASSSDGFNEKLFF. CDR3 nucleotide sequence: TGTGCCAGCAGTTCGGACGGATTTAATGAAAAACTGTTTTTT. The chain combines TRBV6-5 with TRBJ1-4; no firm D call. This CDR3 is built from 14 residues. The V end was cut by 4 bases, the J end by 4 bases, with 10 bases between. Germline V gene data show CDR1 as MNHEY and CDR2 as SVGAGI.